The entry that follows covers one T cell receptor beta chain sequence. Its antigen is as yet unknown. The sample is drawn from a study of T cells in Graves' hyperthyroidism and ophthalmopathy. Study-wide points: Most thyroid clonotypes with frequency above 0.001 were detected in blood.

No progression to ophthalmopathy during 18 months of follow-up defined stable disease. Pregnant or lactating patients were excluded, as were those with uncontrolled infection or other autoimmune disease. The TCR beta CDR3 regions underwent amplification using RNA transcripts as the source. In the first-round RT-PCR of the TCR CDR3, the HTBI primer set was used. TCRdb processed the multiplex PCR reads anew with MiXCR; each CDR3 protein has one entry. This table holds around 400,000 distinct CDR3 sequences, 25% found once. V trimming: 8 bases; J trimming: 5 bases; junction bases outside the gene matches: 5. CDR1 and CDR2 from the germline V gene are LGHDT and YNNKEL (reference sequence). The CDR3 has 13 residues.

Sequenced: blood. The rearrangement links TRBV3-1 to TRBJ1-1, with 10 bases aligning to TRBD1. The source is a man aged 45-60 years with Graves' hyperthyroidism. The DNA of the CDR3 is TGTGCCAGCCGACAGGGGGCGTTTACTGAAGCTTTCTTT. This gives the protein CASRQGAFTEAFF.